Below, one TCR beta chain is given with its context. This sample is part of a study of shared clonotypes between healthy human individuals. In the study overall: A donor's plate count was three for CD4 naive and three for CD4 memory; CD8 naive had two and CD8 memory one.

Sequencing used immunoSEQ multiplex PCR; TCRdb keeps in-frame clones, though not all of them. The data contain hundreds of thousands of clones, 73% of them singletons. The CDR3 covers 14 residues. From germline, CDR1 is SGHDT and CDR2 YYEEEE. Trimming took 4 bases from V and 8 from J, leaving 18 bases between them. This rearrangement joins TRBV5-6 to TRBJ1-2; possible D gene TRBD1, 5 bases. Sequencing was performed on memory CD4+ T cells sorted from blood. Indicated subset: CD45RA-negative fraction. The TCR was taken from a woman aged 25 to 39 in good health. The CDR3 reads CASSPNRLPRGYTF. DNA of the CDR3: TGTGCCAGCAGCCCAAACAGGCTCCCCAGGGGCTACACCTTC. The complete variable domain, with remaining parts taken from reference TRBV5-6 and TRBJ1-2, reads DAGVTQSPTHLIKTRGQQVTLRCSPKSGHDTVSWYQQALGQGPQFIFQYYEEEERQRGNFPDRFSGHQFPNYSSELNVNALLLGDSALYLCASSPNRLPRGYTFGSGTRLTVV.